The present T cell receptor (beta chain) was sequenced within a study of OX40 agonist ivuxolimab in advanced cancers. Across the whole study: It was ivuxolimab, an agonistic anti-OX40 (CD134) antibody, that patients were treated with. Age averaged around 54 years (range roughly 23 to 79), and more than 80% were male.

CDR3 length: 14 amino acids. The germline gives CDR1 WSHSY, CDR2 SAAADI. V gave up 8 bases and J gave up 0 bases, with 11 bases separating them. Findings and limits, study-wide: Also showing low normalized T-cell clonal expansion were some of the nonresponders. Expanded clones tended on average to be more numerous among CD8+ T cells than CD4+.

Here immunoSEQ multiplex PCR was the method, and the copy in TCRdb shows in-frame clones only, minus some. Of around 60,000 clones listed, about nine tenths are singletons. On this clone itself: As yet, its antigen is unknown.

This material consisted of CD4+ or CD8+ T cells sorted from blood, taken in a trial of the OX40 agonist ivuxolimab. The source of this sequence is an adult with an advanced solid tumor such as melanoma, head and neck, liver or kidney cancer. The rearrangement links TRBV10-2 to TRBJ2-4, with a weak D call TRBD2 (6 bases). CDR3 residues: CASGWGEAKNIQYF. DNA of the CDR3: TGCGCCAGCGGGTGGGGGGAAGCCAAAAACATTCAGTACTTC.